This T cell receptor (beta chain) comes out of a study of cytomegalovirus exposure and HLA in healthy donors. V shed 4 bases and J shed 5 bases, with 9 bases lying between them. This CDR3 region has 12 residues. Per the germline V gene, CDR1 is MDHEN and CDR2 is SYDVKM. Notes on the study in general: TCR sequences were mostly rare, though some public TCRs occurred in many donors. Cytomegalovirus status was reportedly diagnosed by the classifier with high specificity and sensitivity.

Some clones are missing from TCRdb's copy, which holds only in-frame ones; the method was immunoSEQ multiplex PCR. The sample shows 35,000 to 55,000 clones, roughly 93% of them seen only once. On this clone: No antigen is known for it.

This receptor was obtained from a woman between 18 and 29 years old in good health and CMV-seronegative. The sequenced sample consisted of PBMCs. This chain uses TRBV28 with TRBJ2-7; D not certain. CDR3 sequence (DNA): TGTGCCAGCAGTTCGAGCCACCACGAGCAGTACTTC. It yields the protein CASSSSHHEQYF.